The present TCR beta chain was sequenced within a study of technical replicates of blood from a few donors. CDR1 is SGHRS and CDR2 is YFSETQ in the germline V gene. V was pared by 0 bases and J by 8 bases, with 8 bases between. This CDR3 has 12 amino acids. Assay: immunoSEQ multiplex PCR; the TCRdb copy retains only in-frame clones and omits some. The sample holds some 70,000 clones, approximately 97% seen once. The receptor was derived from a human donor in good health. The rearrangement joins TRBV5-1 to TRBJ1-2; maybe TRBD1 (6 bases). Sequencing was carried out using T cells isolated from PBMCs. Written as DNA, the CDR3 is TGCGCCAGCAGCTTGGACAGGGCCGGCTACACCTTC. It encodes CASSLDRAGYTF.